Each of the 24 T cell receptor beta chains below was sequenced from the same sample in a study of blood T cell repertoires in COVID-19. Data came from immunoSEQ multiplex PCR; TCRdb stores just in-frame clones and leaves some out. The sample comprises around 250,000 clones, 85% to 90% of which are singletons, and 15% to 19% rests with the top ten. Material: PBMCs or T cells enriched from blood (not recorded which). These TCRs come from a man younger than 35 who had recovered from COVID-19.

The rearrangement uses TRBV2 and TRBJ1-6, with D hard to call. The germline V and J ends were trimmed by 2 bases and 7 bases, with 12 bases remaining between them. Germline V gene data show CDR1 as SNHLY and CDR2 as FYNNEI. The CDR3 loop spans 15 amino acids. CDR3 residues: CASSESREPNSPLHF. The CDR3 DNA is TGTGCCAGCAGTGAAAGTCGGGAACCGAATTCACCCCTCCACTTT.

There are a few counts of this clone. The rearrangement links TRBV28 to TRBJ1-3; D gene uncertain. This CDR3 has 13 residues. With 3 bases removed from V and 11 bases from J, the gap between germline ends came to 14 bases. CDR1 is MDHEN, CDR2 SYDVKM, per germline. The CDR3 reads CASSLTGLGAIYF. CDR3 DNA: TGTGCCAGCAGTTTGACGGGTCTAGGCGCCATATATTTT.

This chain joins TRBV5-8 and TRBJ1-1; 7 bases align to TRBD1. Germline values: CDR1 SGHTS, CDR2 YDEGEE. This CDR3 has 17 amino acids. Germline trimming cut 0 bases from V and 2 bases from J; bases unmatched to any gene: 10. CDR3 amino acids: CASSLGYSGTANTEAFF. DNA for the CDR3: TGTGCCAGCAGCTTGGGTTATTCCGGGACAGCTAACACTGAAGCTTTCTTT.

The chain uses TRBV10-3 and TRBJ1-4; D is ambiguous. V was cut by 0 bases and J by 0 bases, with 11 bases left in between. CDR3 length equals 17 residues. The germline gives CDR1 ENHRY, CDR2 SYGVKD. CDR3 region: CAISESLPGATNEKLFF. CDR3 bases: TGTGCCATCAGTGAGTCGCTGCCAGGTGCAACTAATGAAAAACTGTTTTTT.

The chain has TRBV6-1 and TRBJ2-1; maybe TRBD2 (7 bases). The CDR3 has 16 amino acids. Germline V lookup: CDR1 MNHNS, CDR2 SASEGT. V was pared by 3 bases and J by 4 bases, with 16 bases between. CDR3: CASSDKLGGEYNEQFF. CDR3 sequence (DNA): TGTGCCAGCAGTGATAAGTTAGGGGGGGAATACAATGAGCAGTTCTTC.

This chain connects TRBV27 to TRBJ1-6, with D possibly being TRBD1 (6 bases). Germline V lookup: CDR1 MNHEY, CDR2 SMNVEV (reference sequence). Trimming took off 4 bases at V and 7 bases at J, with 11 bases between the two ends. The CDR3 totals 14 residues. As DNA, the CDR3 is TGTGCCAGCAGTTGGCAGGGGCCCAATTCACCCCTCCACTTT. This sequence encodes CASSWQGPNSPLHF.

The chain uses TRBV7-9 and TRBJ1-6; 7 bases are a match to TRBD1. V trimming: 6 bases; J trimming: 11 bases; junction bases outside the gene matches: 7. The length of the CDR3 is 13 residues. CDR1 is SEHNR, CDR2 FQNEAQ, per germline (reference sequence). The CDR3 sequence is CASSRGQFAPLHF. CDR3 DNA sequence: TGTGCCAGCAGTCGGGGACAGTTTGCACCCCTCCACTTT. The whole variable domain, filled in from reference TRBV7-9 and TRBJ1-6, reads DTGVSQNPRHKITKRGQNVTFRCDPISEHNRLYWYRQTLGQGPEFLTYFQNEAQLEKSRLLSDRFSAERPKGSFSTLEIQRTEQGDSAMYLCASSRGQFAPLHFGNGTRLTVT.

The gene calls are TRBV18 and TRBJ2-1; a weak D match, TRBD1 (5 bases). Trimming stripped 3 bases from V and 4 bases from J, with 7 bases between. Germline V CDR1 and CDR2: KGHSH, LQKENI. This CDR3 has 13 amino acids. CDR3 residues: CASSPPGYNEQFF. As DNA, the CDR3 is TGTGCCAGCTCACCCCCAGGGTACAATGAGCAGTTCTTC.

The chain recombines TRBV7-9 with TRBJ2-1; 11 nucleotides match TRBD2. The CDR3 runs to 17 residues. The ends lost 0 bases at V and 3 bases at J; junction bases unmatched: 4. CDR1 is SEHNR and CDR2 is FQNEAQ in the germline V gene (reference sequence). The CDR3 region has the DNA TGTGCCAGCAGCTTAGCGGGGACTAGCGGAATCTACAATGAGCAGTTCTTC. This gives the protein CASSLAGTSGIYNEQFF. Filled out from reference TRBV7-9 and TRBJ2-1, the complete variable domain reads DTGVSQNPRHKITKRGQNVTFRCDPISEHNRLYWYRQTLGQGPEFLTYFQNEAQLEKSRLLSDRFSAERPKGSFSTLEIQRTEQGDSAMYLCASSLAGTSGIYNEQFFGPGTRLTVL.

The genes are TRBV5-4 and TRBJ2-1; 10 bases align to TRBD2. This CDR3 contains 15 residues. V trimming: 1 base; J trimming: 9 bases; junction bases outside the gene matches: 7. Looked up from germline, CDR1 is SGHNT and CDR2 is YYREEE (reference sequence). The CDR3 sequence: CASSLKRGGRSEQFF. The DNA of the CDR3 is TGTGCCAGCAGCTTGAAGCGGGGGGGCCGTAGTGAGCAGTTCTTC.

The chain is built from TRBV24-1 and TRBJ2-1; 8 bases agree with TRBD2. The CDR3 spans 16 residues. Germline V gene data show CDR1 as KGHDR and CDR2 as SFDVKD. Trimming removed 9 bases from V and 0 bases from J; junction bases left unmatched: 9. CDR3 loop: CATPGGGSSSYNEQFF. Here the CDR3 DNA reads TGTGCCACCCCTGGCGGGGGGTCCTCCTCCTACAATGAGCAGTTCTTC.

The genes are TRBV5-1 and TRBJ1-1; TRBD1 might be the D (5 bases). Per germline, CDR1 SGHRS and CDR2 YFSETQ. The V end lost 2 bases, the J end lost 5 bases, and 10 bases lay between the germline ends. The CDR3 spans 13 residues. The CDR3: CASSFSRGTEAFF. The DNA of the CDR3 is TGCGCCAGCAGCTTTAGTAGGGGAACTGAAGCTTTCTTT.

The chain has TRBV19 and TRBJ2-1; D call uncertain. Germline values: CDR1 LNHDA, CDR2 SQIVND (reference sequence). The CDR3 is 13 residues long. Trimming stripped 0 bases from V and 9 bases from J, with 9 bases between. As DNA, the CDR3 is TGTGCCAGTAGTATAGAACCGGGTAGTGAGCAGTTCTTC. Translating it yields CASSIEPGSEQFF.

This clone was seen a few times. The chain employs TRBV11-3 and TRBJ2-7; 9 bases agree with TRBD2. Losses at the gene ends were 1 base for V and 3 bases for J; bases not matched to a gene: 4. The CDR3 consists of 15 residues. Per germline, CDR1 SGHNT and CDR2 YENEEA. DNA for the CDR3: TGTGCCAGCAGCTTAGCGGCGGGAGGGAACTACGAGCAGTACTTC. Its translation is CASSLAAGGNYEQYF.

The chain has TRBV30 and TRBJ1-1; 11 bases are a match to TRBD1. This CDR3 has 14 residues. V lost 2 bases, J lost 11 bases, and 10 bases stayed unmatched. CDR1 and CDR2 from the germline V gene are GTSNPN and SVGIG (reference sequence). The CDR3 sequence: CAWSLGTGGTSAFF. Here the CDR3 DNA reads TGTGCCTGGAGTCTGGGGACAGGGGGTACGTCGGCTTTCTTT.

As regards this clone: Other DNA sequences within the sample encode an identical CDR3. The chain recombines TRBV7-8 with TRBJ1-5, with D unclear. The CDR3 has 12 amino acids. The V gene's germline CDR1 is SGHVS and CDR2 FQNEAQ. V was clipped by 5 bases and J by 4 bases, with 6 bases between them. CDR3 nucleotides: TGTGCCAGCAGCCAACTGAATCAGCCCCAGCATTTT. Translated, it gives CASSQLNQPQHF.

J is TRBJ2-7 and V is TRBV7-3, with TRBD2 matching over 10 bases. Germline loops: CDR1 SGHTA, CDR2 FQGTGA. Losses at the gene ends were 5 bases for V and 3 bases for J; bases not matched to a gene: 1. The CDR3 spans 13 residues. The CDR3 sequence: CASSPSGSYEQYF. DNA of the CDR3: TGTGCCAGCAGCCCTAGCGGGAGCTACGAGCAGTACTTC.

This clone was recorded only once. CDR3: CASSSAGRAGKNIQYF. For the CDR3, the DNA is TGTGCCAGTAGTAGCGCGGGCCGGGCCGGCAAAAACATTCAGTACTTC. This sequence joins TRBV19 and TRBJ2-4, with D possibly TRBD2 on 5 matching bases. The CDR3 is 16 residues long. The V gene lost 4 bases and the J gene lost 3 bases, with 16 bases spanning the gap. Germline CDR1 is LNHDA and CDR2 is SQIVND (reference sequence).

This clone was detected a few times. The V gene is TRBV6-1, the J gene TRBJ1-3; 7 bases are a match to TRBD1. Per germline, CDR1 MNHNS and CDR2 SASEGT. The CDR3 runs to 14 residues. V dropped 3 bases and J dropped 4; count of bases not matched to a gene: 3. The CDR3 sequence: CASSDGTEGNTIYF. The CDR3 coding sequence is TGTGCCAGCAGTGACGGGACAGAGGGAAACACCATATATTTT.

This sequence joins TRBV6-5 and TRBJ2-7; 7 bases agree with TRBD2. CDR3 length equals 13 residues. Losses at the gene ends were 7 bases for V and 6 bases for J; bases not matched to a gene: 9. Germline V lookup: CDR1 MNHEY, CDR2 SVGAGI. CDR3 bases: TGTGCCAGCACCCAACCGGGGGGTGGCGAGCAGTACTTC. Protein product: CASTQPGGGEQYF.

The rearrangement links TRBV7-6 to TRBJ2-1; weak D call: TRBD1 (5 bases). V lost 5 bases, J lost 10 bases, and 15 bases lay in between. CDR1 is SGHVS, CDR2 FNYEAQ, per germline. The CDR3 totals 13 residues. The DNA for the CDR3 is TGTGCCAGCAGCCGAATTACAGGACGGGAGCAGTTCTTC. Protein sequence: CASSRITGREQFF.

This chain links TRBV28 with TRBJ1-2, with 7 bases matching TRBD1. The CDR3 length is 17 residues. After removal of 10 bases from V and 3 bases from J, the junction contained 20 bases not matched to a gene. Looked up from germline, CDR1 is MDHEN and CDR2 is SYDVKM. DNA of the CDR3: TGTGCCATCCCGGCCTCCCACACAGGGGCTTCGGACTATGGCTACACCTTC. Protein sequence: CAIPASHTGASDYGYTF.

The chain uses TRBV3-1 (or the pseudogene TRBV3-2) and TRBJ1-1, with TRBD1 matching 9 bases. V was clipped by 4 bases and J by 5 bases; unmatched bases: 5. The germline CDR1 and CDR2 sequences are LGHDT and YNNKEL (reference sequence). This CDR3 has 14 amino acids. This CDR3 reads CASSPGQGRTEAFF. The CDR3 DNA is TGTGCCAGCAGCCCAGGACAGGGGAGAACTGAAGCTTTCTTT.

The genes are TRBV5-1 and TRBJ2-3; 10 bases align to TRBD2. Looked up from germline, CDR1 is SGHRS and CDR2 is YFSETQ. This CDR3 comprises 18 residues. V was clipped by 4 bases and J by 1 base; unmatched bases: 12. The CDR3 sequence: CASSPRRTSGARTDTQYF. CDR3 in DNA: TGCGCCAGCAGCCCCCGCCGTACTAGCGGGGCGCGCACAGATACGCAGTATTTT.